Reported below is one TCR beta chain. V was pared by 1 base and J by 4 bases, with 9 bases of the junction left unmatched. Looked up from germline, CDR1 is MGHRA and CDR2 is YSYEKL. CDR3 length equals 18 residues. The data were obtained in a study of cytomegalovirus exposure and HLA in healthy donors. A multiplex PCR was run with 60 Vbeta primers and 13 Jbeta primers. TCRdb's copy holds only in-frame clones and misses some; the assay was immunoSEQ multiplex PCR. In the table there are about 160,000 clones, 68% of which are singletons. Sequenced sample: PBMCs. J is TRBJ2-6 and V is TRBV4-1; 8 positions match TRBD2. The clonotype originates from a woman in her late teens or twenties in good health and CMV-seropositive. CDR3 region: CASSQAPPGGVGANVLTF. CDR3 bases: TGCGCCAGCAGCCAAGCTCCCCCGGGGGGGGTCGGGGCCAACGTCCTGACTTTC.